What follows are 14 T cell receptor beta chains derived from one specimen sequenced in a study of shared clonotypes between healthy human individuals. Profiled with immunoSEQ multiplex PCR; TCRdb holds only in-frame clones, not every one. The sample contains 2 million to 2.5 million clones, approximately 96% of which appear only once. Sequencing used naive CD4+ T cells sorted from blood. Subset reported: CD45RA+ positively selected. Receptors were obtained from a young man in good health.

The chain couples TRBV2 to TRBJ1-3; 7 nucleotides agree with TRBD1. Germline V gene data show CDR1 as SNHLY and CDR2 as FYNNEI. The J segment lost 4 bases and the V segment lost 7 bases, leaving 7 bases of the junction unmatched. The CDR3 contains 14 residues. CDR3 coding DNA: TGTGCCAGCATCGCCACAGGGGCGGGAAACACCATATATTTT. Translating gives CASIATGAGNTIYF.

The V gene is TRBV2, the J gene TRBJ2-7, with a weak D call TRBD2 (5 bases). The CDR3 has 13 residues. Germline-derived CDR1 and CDR2 are SNHLY and FYNNEI. V was clipped by 4 bases and J by 3 bases, with 10 bases between them. CDR3 DNA: TGTGCCAGCAGTGTTGGACTCATCTACGAGCAGTACTTC. Translated: CASSVGLIYEQYF.

Written as DNA, the CDR3 is TGTGCCAGCTCACCACCGGAAGGGGCCAGGGGGCAGATGCTAGCCAAAAACATTCAGTACTTC. Protein: CASSPPEGARGQMLAKNIQYF. This rearrangement joins TRBV18 to TRBJ2-4, with TRBD1 matching over 8 bases. Germline V gene data show CDR1 as KGHSH and CDR2 as LQKENI. The junction had 16 bases not matched to a gene; V was cut back by 0 bases and J by 0 bases. The CDR3 extends over 21 amino acids.

The rearrangement uses TRBV6-1 and TRBJ2-7; 7 bases are a match to TRBD2. CDR1 and CDR2 from the germline V gene are MNHNS and SASEGT. The CDR3 contains 14 residues. Losses at the gene ends were 3 bases for V and 6 bases for J; bases not matched to a gene: 8. CDR3 sequence (DNA): TGTGCCAGCAGTGAGGCCGGGAGGACCTCCGAGCAGTACTTC. Translation gives CASSEAGRTSEQYF.

The rearrangement uses TRBV6-1 and TRBJ1-1, with TRBD1 matching 7 bases. This CDR3 contains 14 residues. Trimming removed 1 base from V and 1 base from J; junction bases left unmatched: 0. Germline CDR1 reads MNHNS; CDR2 reads SASEGT. The CDR3 loop is CASSEGTGNTEAFF. Written as DNA, the CDR3 is TGTGCCAGCAGTGAAGGGACAGGGAACACTGAAGCTTTCTTT.

The CDR3 spells CASSSTRTHYGYTF. The CDR3 nucleotides are TGTGCCAGCAGTTCAACCAGGACCCACTATGGCTACACCTTC. The chain employs TRBV27 and TRBJ1-2; D gene uncertain. Germline CDR1 is MNHEY and CDR2 is SMNVEV (reference sequence). The CDR3 contains 14 residues. Trimming pared 4 bases from V and 3 bases from J, leaving 12 bases between.

This rearrangement joins TRBV28 to TRBJ2-7; unclear D gene. Trimming stripped 2 bases from V and 2 bases from J, with 13 bases between. The CDR3 is made up of 15 amino acids. Looked up from germline, CDR1 is MDHEN and CDR2 is SYDVKM. Written as DNA, the CDR3 is TGTGCCAGCAGTTTAGGGTCGAACCTGGCCTACGAGCAGTACTTC. Translating it yields CASSLGSNLAYEQYF.

The sample holds one count of this clone. The gene calls are TRBV5-4 and TRBJ2-5, with D perhaps matching TRBD1 (6 bases). From germline, CDR1 is SGHNT and CDR2 YYREEE (reference sequence). The CDR3 runs 15 residues. V was cut by 0 bases and J by 0 bases, with 9 bases left in between. The CDR3 is CASSLAGAYQETQYF. As DNA, the CDR3 is TGTGCCAGCAGCTTGGCAGGGGCGTACCAAGAGACCCAGTACTTC. The whole variable domain, remainder taken from reference TRBV5-4 and TRBJ2-5, is ETGVTQSPTHLIKTRGQQVTLRCSSQSGHNTVSWYQQALGQGPQFIFQYYREEENGRGNFPPRFSGLQFPNYSSELNVNALELDDSALYLCASSLAGAYQETQYFGPGTRLLVL.

This clone was recorded only once. The rearrangement uses TRBV19 and TRBJ2-1; the D gene could be TRBD1 or TRBD2 (5 bases each). This CDR3 is 14 amino acids long. Germline CDR1 and CDR2: LNHDA and SQIVND (reference sequence). Trimming shortened V by 5 bases and J by 4 bases, and 12 bases separated the two germline ends. The CDR3: CASSRTEGYNEQFF. The CDR3 nucleotides are TGTGCCAGTAGTCGGACTGAGGGGTACAATGAGCAGTTCTTC.

This clone has just one count. The rearrangement joins TRBV7-8 to TRBJ2-4; 7 nucleotides match TRBD2. V trimming: 4 bases; J trimming: 0 bases; junction bases outside the gene matches: 6. This CDR3 spans 16 amino acids. The germline CDR1 and CDR2 sequences are SGHVS and FQNEAQ. CDR3 sequence reads: CASSSLAALAKNIQYF. The DNA for the CDR3 is TGTGCCAGCAGCTCTCTAGCGGCTCTAGCCAAAAACATTCAGTACTTC.

This chain links TRBV5-8 with TRBJ1-5; weak D call: TRBD1 (6 bases). V dropped 5 bases and J dropped 4 bases, with 16 bases sitting between them. This CDR3 region has 15 residues. Germline lookup yields CDR1 SGHTS and CDR2 YDEGEE. The CDR3, as DNA: TGTGCCAGCAGTAGGGGGACGTATCTTAATCAGCCCCAGCATTTT. This codes for CASSRGTYLNQPQHF.

The chain has TRBV10-1 and TRBJ1-3, with D hard to call. Germline CDR1 WNHNN, CDR2 SYGVQD (reference sequence). The CDR3 has 13 amino acids. The V and J ends lost 4 bases and 0 bases respectively, with 4 bases between them. The CDR3 protein is CASSANSGNTIYF. The CDR3 DNA is TGCGCCAGCAGTGCAAACTCTGGAAACACCATATATTTT.

The rearrangement joins TRBV7-5 to TRBJ1-2; the table's D call, TRBD1, was not checked against the DNA. TRBV7-5 is noted as a pseudogene. The CDR3 has 16 amino acids. The CDR3 protein is CARSPEYGQGNYGYTF. In DNA form, the CDR3 reads TGTGCCAGAAGCCCAGAGTACGGACAGGGTAACTATGGCTACACCTTC.

This sequence joins TRBV14 and TRBJ2-7; D is undetermined. Germline loops: CDR1 SGHDN, CDR2 FVKESK. V was cut by 2 bases and J by 4 bases, with 6 bases left in between. CDR3 length equals 12 residues. The chain's CDR3 is CASSQTNYEQYF. In DNA form, the CDR3 reads TGTGCCAGCAGCCAAACCAATTACGAGCAGTACTTC.